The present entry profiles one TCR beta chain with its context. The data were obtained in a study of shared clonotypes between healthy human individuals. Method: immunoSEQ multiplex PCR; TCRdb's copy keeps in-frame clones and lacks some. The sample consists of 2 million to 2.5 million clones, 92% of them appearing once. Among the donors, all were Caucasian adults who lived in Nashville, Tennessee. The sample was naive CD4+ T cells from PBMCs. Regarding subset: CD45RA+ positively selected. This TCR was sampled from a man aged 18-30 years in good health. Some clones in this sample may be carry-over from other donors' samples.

The chain's CDR3 is CASSRLPLVEFF. In nucleotides, the CDR3 is TGTGCCAGCTCACGACTACCGCTTGTTGAGTTCTTC. V is TRBV18 and J is TRBJ2-1, with D possibly matching TRBD2 (5 bases). Germline CDR1 KGHSH, CDR2 LQKENI. The CDR3 loop spans 12 amino acids. Trimming shortened V by 4 bases and J by 14 bases, and 15 bases separated the two germline ends.